This T cell receptor (beta chain) was sequenced in a study of cytotoxic CD8 clonotypes in ibrutinib-treated CLL. The wider study: Response was recorded as partial in approximately 24 patients and complete in 2; at median around 68 months, approximately 15 remained remitted and some 12 had progressed. Whole-study results and caveats: Baseline-level clonality went beyond age-matched healthy donors and moved in step with circulating CD8+ T-cell counts. Elevated clonality accompanied ibrutinib response, with a return toward baseline values at progression.

Assay: immunoSEQ multiplex PCR; the TCRdb copy retains only in-frame clones and omits some. The repertoire holds tens of thousands of clones, with 86% as singletons. The CDR3 totals 16 residues. The V gene end was trimmed by 0 bases and the J gene end by 4 bases; junction bases not matched to a gene: 7. Germline V gives CDR1 MNHNS, CDR2 SASEGT. For this clone: The antigen is undetermined.

This receptor was taken from a human donor with chronic lymphocytic leukemia. Source: PBMCs, taken before ibrutinib treatment. J is TRBJ1-2 and V is TRBV6-1, with 8 positions matching TRBD1. The CDR3 loop is CASSEARDRTSYGYTF. As DNA, the CDR3 is TGTGCCAGCAGTGAAGCGAGGGACAGGACCTCCTATGGCTACACCTTC.